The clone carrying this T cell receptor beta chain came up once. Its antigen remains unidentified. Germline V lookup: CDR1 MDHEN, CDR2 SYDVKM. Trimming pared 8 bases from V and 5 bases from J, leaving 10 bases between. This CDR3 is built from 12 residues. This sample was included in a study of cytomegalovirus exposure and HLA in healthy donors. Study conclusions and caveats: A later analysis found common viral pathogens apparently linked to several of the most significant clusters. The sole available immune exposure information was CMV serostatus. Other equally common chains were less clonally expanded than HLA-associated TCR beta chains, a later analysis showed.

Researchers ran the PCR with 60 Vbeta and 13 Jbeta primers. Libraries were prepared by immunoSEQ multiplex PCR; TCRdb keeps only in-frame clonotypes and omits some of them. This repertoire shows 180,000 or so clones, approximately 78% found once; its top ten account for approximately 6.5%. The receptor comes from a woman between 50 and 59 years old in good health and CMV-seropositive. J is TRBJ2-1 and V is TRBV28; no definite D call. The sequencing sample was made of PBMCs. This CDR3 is CASWAQHNEQFF. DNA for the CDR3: TGTGCCAGCTGGGCCCAACACAATGAGCAGTTCTTC.